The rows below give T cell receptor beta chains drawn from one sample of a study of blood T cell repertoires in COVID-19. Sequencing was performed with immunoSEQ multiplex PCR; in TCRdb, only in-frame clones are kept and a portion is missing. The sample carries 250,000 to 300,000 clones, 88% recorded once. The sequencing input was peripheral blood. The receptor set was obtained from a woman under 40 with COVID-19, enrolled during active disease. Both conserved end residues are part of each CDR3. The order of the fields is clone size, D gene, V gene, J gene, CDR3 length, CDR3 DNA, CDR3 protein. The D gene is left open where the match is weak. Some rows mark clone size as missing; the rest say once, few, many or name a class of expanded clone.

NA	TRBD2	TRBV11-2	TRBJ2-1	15	TGTGCCAGCAGCTTCGGGGGGAGTCTTGACAATGAGCAGTTCTTC	CASSFGGSLDNEQFF
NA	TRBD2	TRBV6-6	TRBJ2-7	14	TGTGCCAGCAGTTACTCAGCTAGCGGGGACGAGCAGTACTTC	CASSYSASGDEQYF
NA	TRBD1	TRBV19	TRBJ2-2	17	TGTGCCAGTAGTATAGGGCCGGGACAGGGGAAAACCGGGGAGCTGTTTTTT	CASSIGPGQGKTGELFF
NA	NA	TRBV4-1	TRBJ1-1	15	TGCGCCAGCAGCCCCGGCCAGGGGTGGGACACTGAAGCTTTCTTT	CASSPGQGWDTEAFF
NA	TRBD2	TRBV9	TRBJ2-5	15	TGTGCCAGCAGCGTAGGGAGCGGGAGGGGTGAGACCCAGTACTTC	CASSVGSGRGETQYF
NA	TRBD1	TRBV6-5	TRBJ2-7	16	TGTGCCAGCAGTTGGGGGACAGGGGCCCCGGCCAACGAGCAGTACTTC	CASSWGTGAPANEQYF
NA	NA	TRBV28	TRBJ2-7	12	TGTGCCAGCACTCTAGGAGGTGGTGGGCAGTACTTC	CASTLGGGGQYF
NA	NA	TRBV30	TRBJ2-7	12	TGTGCCTGGAGTCACCAGACCTACGAGCAGTACTTC	CAWSHQTYEQYF
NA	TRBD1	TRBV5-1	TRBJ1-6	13	TGCGCCAGCAGCGTCAACAGGGGCTCACCCCTCCACTTT	CASSVNRGSPLHF
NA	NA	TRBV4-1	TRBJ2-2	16	TGCGCCAGCAGCCAAGATAACGGGGTTGGCACCGGGGAGCTGTTTTTT	CASSQDNGVGTGELFF
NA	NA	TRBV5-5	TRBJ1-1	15	TGTGCCAGCAGCCTTTGGCAGGGGAAGAACACTGAAGCTTTCTTT	CASSLWQGKNTEAFF
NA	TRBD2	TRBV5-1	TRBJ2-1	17	TGCGCCAGCAGCTTGGAGGTCCTGGCGGGAGCCTACAATGAGCAGTTCTTC	CASSLEVLAGAYNEQFF
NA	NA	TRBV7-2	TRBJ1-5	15	TGTGCCAGCAGCTTCCAGGACAGTAGCAATCAGCCCCAGCATTTT	CASSFQDSSNQPQHF
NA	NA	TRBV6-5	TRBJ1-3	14	TGTGCCAGCAGTTACACGGGCTCTGGAAACACCATATATTTT	CASSYTGSGNTIYF
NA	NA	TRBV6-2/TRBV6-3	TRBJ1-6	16	TGTGCCAGCAGCAATAATGTGCCTTCAGGGAATTCACCCCTCCACTTT	CASSNNVPSGNSPLHF
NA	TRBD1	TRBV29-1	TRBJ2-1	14	TGCAGCGTTGTTGGGGGACAGGCCTACAATGAGCAGTTCTTC	CSVVGGQAYNEQFF
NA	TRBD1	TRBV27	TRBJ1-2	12	TGTGCCAGCGGGACAGGGGGCGGGGGCTACACCTTC	CASGTGGGGYTF
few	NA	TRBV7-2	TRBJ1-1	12	TGTGCCAGCAGCTTAGCGGCCACTGAAGCTTTCTTT	CASSLAATEAFF
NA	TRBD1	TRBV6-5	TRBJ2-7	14	TGTGCCAGCAGTTTGGGCAGGGGGCCCTACGAGCAGTACTTC	CASSLGRGPYEQYF
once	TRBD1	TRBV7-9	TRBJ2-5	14	TGTGCCAGCAGCTTGGGGACAGGGTGGGAGACCCAGTACTTC	CASSLGTGWETQYF
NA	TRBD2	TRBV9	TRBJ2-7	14	TGTGCCAGCAGCGTAAAGGGAGGGGATAGCGAGCAGTACTTC	CASSVKGGDSEQYF
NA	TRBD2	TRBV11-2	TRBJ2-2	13	TGTGCCAGCACTTGGGGGGGCACCGGGGAGCTGTTTTTT	CASTWGGTGELFF
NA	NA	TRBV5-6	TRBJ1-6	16	TGTGCCAGCAGCCTGGAGGGGGGGGGCAATAATTCACCCCTCCACTTT	CASSLEGGGNNSPLHF
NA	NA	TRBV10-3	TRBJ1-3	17	TGTGCCATCAGTGACCATCGTGGGGGGGCTGCGGGAAACACCATATATTTT	CAISDHRGGAAGNTIYF
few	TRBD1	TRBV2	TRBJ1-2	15	TGTGCCAGCAGTAAAGGGGGCGCGGCCCACTATGGCTACACCTTC	CASSKGGAAHYGYTF
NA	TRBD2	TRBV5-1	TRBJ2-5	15	TGCGCCAGCAGCTTAGCGGGAGCCGTAGGGGAGACCCAGTACTTC	CASSLAGAVGETQYF
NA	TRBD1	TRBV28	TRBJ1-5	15	TGTGCCAGCACACCGGACAGGGGCGTTCCGCAGCCCCAGCATTTT	CASTPDRGVPQPQHF
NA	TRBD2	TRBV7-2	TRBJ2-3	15	TGTGCCAGCAGCCGCCGAGCGGGGACGACAGATACGCAGTATTTT	CASSRRAGTTDTQYF
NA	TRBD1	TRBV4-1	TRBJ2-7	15	TGCGCCAGCAGCCAGGGGGACAGGGTAGCCTACGAGCAGTACTTC	CASSQGDRVAYEQYF
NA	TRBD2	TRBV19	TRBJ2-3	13	TGTGCCAGTAGTATCCTAGCGGGAGGCAACCCCCTCTTT	CASSILAGGNPLF
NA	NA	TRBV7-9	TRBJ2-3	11	TGTGCCAGCAGCCTCACAGATACGCAGTATTTT	CASSLTDTQYF
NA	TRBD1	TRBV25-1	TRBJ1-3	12	TGTGCCAGCGTGGGACAGGGAAACACCATATATTTT	CASVGQGNTIYF
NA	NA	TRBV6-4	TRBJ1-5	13	TGTGCCAGCAGTCCAGATAGCAATCAGCCCCAGCATTTT	CASSPDSNQPQHF
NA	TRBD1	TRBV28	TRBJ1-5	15	TGTGCCAGCAGTATACCGGGACAGGGGAAACGGCCCCAGCATTTT	CASSIPGQGKRPQHF
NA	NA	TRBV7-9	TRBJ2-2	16	TGTGCCAGCAGCTTAGTCCGGGCGGATGCGGGCGGGGAGCTGTTTTTT	CASSLVRADAGGELFF
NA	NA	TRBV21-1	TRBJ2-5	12	TGTGCCACTGGACAGGGGTCGGAGACCCAGTACTTC	CATGQGSETQYF
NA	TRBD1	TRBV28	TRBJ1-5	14	TGTGCCAGCAGTTTACAGGGGGCGAGACAGCCCCAGCATTTT	CASSLQGARQPQHF
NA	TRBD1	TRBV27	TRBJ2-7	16	TGTGCCAGCAGTTCGTATTCCGGGACAGGGGCCTCCGAGCAGTACTTC	CASSSYSGTGASEQYF
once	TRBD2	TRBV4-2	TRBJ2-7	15	TGTGCCAGCAGCCAAGGACTAGCCTCACCCTACGAGCAGTACTTC	CASSQGLASPYEQYF
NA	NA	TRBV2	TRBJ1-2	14	TGTGCCAGCACACGACAGACTCCGATCTATGGCTACACCTTC	CASTRQTPIYGYTF
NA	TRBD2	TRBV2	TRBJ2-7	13	TGTGCCAGCAGTCCTGGGAGGGGTGACGAGCAGTACTTC	CASSPGRGDEQYF
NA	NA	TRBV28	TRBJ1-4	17	TGTGCCAGCAGTTCAGTCTCGGGATCTGGGACTAATGAAAAACTGTTTTTT	CASSSVSGSGTNEKLFF
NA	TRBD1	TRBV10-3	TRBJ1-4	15	TGTGCCATCAGCCAGGACAGGGGGCAGAGTGAAAAACTGTTTTTT	CAISQDRGQSEKLFF
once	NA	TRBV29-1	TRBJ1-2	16	TGCAGCGTTGAAGGGGCCCTCGGGGGGTCGAACTATGGCTACACCTTC	CSVEGALGGSNYGYTF
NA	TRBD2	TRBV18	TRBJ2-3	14	TGTGCCAGCTCGCTACTAGCGGGGACAGATACGCAGTATTTT	CASSLLAGTDTQYF
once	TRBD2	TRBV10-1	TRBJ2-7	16	TGCGCCAGCCGCTGGGAAACGGGAGGTCCCTCCTACGAGCAGTACTTC	CASRWETGGPSYEQYF
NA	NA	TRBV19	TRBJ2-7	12	TGTGCCAGTAGTGGGAGACCCTACGAGCAGTACTTC	CASSGRPYEQYF
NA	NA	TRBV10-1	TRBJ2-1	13	TGCGCCAGCAGTGAAAACGGTGGCGGGACCCCGTTCTTC	CASSENGGGTPFF
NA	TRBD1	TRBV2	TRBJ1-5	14	TGTGCCAGCAGTGAAGAAGGACAGGTTCAGCCCCAGCATTTT	CASSEEGQVQPQHF
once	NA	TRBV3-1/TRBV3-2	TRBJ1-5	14	TGTGCCAGCAGCCAAGACCAATCAATTCAGCCCCAGCATTTT	CASSQDQSIQPQHF
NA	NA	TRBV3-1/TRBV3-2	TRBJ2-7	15	TGTGCCAGCAGCCAACAGACAGGTTGGACCTACGAGCAGTACTTC	CASSQQTGWTYEQYF
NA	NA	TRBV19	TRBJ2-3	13	TGTGCCAGTTCTACAGGGCCCACAGATACGCAGTATTTT	CASSTGPTDTQYF
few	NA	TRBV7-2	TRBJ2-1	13	TGTGCCAGCAGCTTAGAGTCCCGGGGTGAGCAGTTCTTC	CASSLESRGEQFF